The rows below give T cell receptor beta chains drawn from one sample of a study of glioma-infiltrating T cells after dendritic cell vaccination. Clones were read by immunoSEQ multiplex PCR, and TCRdb kept only the in-frame ones, dropping some. The sample contains roughly 100,000 clones, more than 70% of which appear only once. Source: blood, taken before dendritic cell vaccination. These receptors all come from a human donor with glioblastoma. Both conserved end residues are part of each CDR3. A D gene is named only where the DNA matches it firmly. Rows give clone size only sometimes, using once, few, many, or a class for an expanded clone.

d_gene,abundance,v_gene,j_gene,CDR3aa,CDR3nt
-,-,TRBV28,TRBJ1-1,CASYPGWATEAFF,TGTGCCAGTTATCCAGGGTGGGCGACTGAAGCTTTCTTT
-,-,TRBV2,TRBJ2-2,CASSLLPTGELFF,TGTGCCAGCAGTCTCCTACCCACCGGGGAGCTGTTTTTT
TRBD1,-,TRBV11-2,TRBJ1-2,CASSPPRAGGVGYTF,TGTGCCAGCAGCCCCCCCCGGGCAGGGGGCGTTGGCTACACCTTC
-,-,TRBV15,TRBJ1-5,CATSRGAEWNQPQHF,TGTGCCACCAGCAGGGGGGCGGAGTGGAATCAGCCCCAGCATTTT
-,-,TRBV9,TRBJ1-1,CASSESMNTEAFF,TGTGCCAGCAGCGAATCCATGAACACTGAAGCTTTCTTT
TRBD2,once,TRBV7-9,TRBJ2-1,CASPGSSGYNEQFF,TGTGCCAGCCCTGGGTCTAGCGGCTACAATGAGCAGTTCTTC
-,few,TRBV7-3,TRBJ1-1,CASSLTESREAFF,TGTGCCAGCAGCTTAACCGAGTCGCGTGAAGCTTTCTTT
-,-,TRBV7-2,TRBJ1-2,CASSPTPSQGFEGYTF,TGTGCCAGCAGCCCCACCCCGTCTCAGGGGTTCGAAGGCTACACCTTC
-,-,TRBV25-1,TRBJ1-2,CASSERGGGSGYTF,TGTGCCAGCAGTGAACGGGGAGGGGGAAGTGGCTACACCTTC
-,-,TRBV5-1,TRBJ1-1,CASSSKTEAFF,TGCGCCAGCAGCTCGAAGACAGAAGCTTTCTTT
-,few,TRBV2,TRBJ1-2,CAIAGNYGYTF,TGTGCCATCGCGGGCAACTATGGCTACACCTTC
-,-,TRBV18,TRBJ2-7,CASSPFGQTSYEQYF,TGTGCCAGCTCACCATTTGGGCAGACCTCCTACGAGCAGTACTTC
TRBD2,-,TRBV12-5,TRBJ2-5,CASGLGSGVETQYF,TGTGCTAGTGGTTTGGGTAGCGGGGTGGAGACCCAGTACTTC
-,once,TRBV7-2,TRBJ2-5,CASSLGGLGETQYF,TGTGCCAGCAGCTTAGGAGGACTGGGTGAGACCCAGTACTTC
-,-,TRBV7-3,TRBJ2-1,CASSPTRSSYNEQFF,TGTGCCAGCAGCCCTACCCGGAGCTCCTACAATGAGCAGTTCTTC
TRBD2,-,TRBV11-3,TRBJ2-7,CASRSLAGGYEQYF,TGTGCCAGCAGGTCACTAGCGGGAGGGTACGAGCAGTACTTC
TRBD1,-,TRBV4-1,TRBJ1-2,CASSQEPIPGGYGYTF,TGCGCCAGCAGCCAAGAACCTATCCCAGGGGGCTATGGCTACACCTTC
TRBD2,-,TRBV30,TRBJ2-1,CAWRLLAGVGEQFF,TGTGCCTGGAGGCTACTAGCGGGAGTAGGTGAGCAGTTCTTC
-,-,TRBV6-4,TRBJ2-2,CASSRREAGELFF,TGTGCCAGCAGCCGGCGGGAAGCCGGGGAGCTGTTTTTT
-,-,TRBV29-1,TRBJ1-1,CSVRTRADTEAFF,TGCAGCGTTAGGACTCGGGCGGACACTGAAGCTTTCTTT
TRBD2,-,TRBV13,TRBJ2-7,CASSPQGGGYYEQYF,TGTGCCAGCAGCCCCCAGGGCGGGGGGTACTACGAGCAGTACTTC
TRBD1,-,TRBV9,TRBJ2-1,CASSVRGQGIGEQFF,TGTGCCAGCAGCGTAAGGGGACAGGGTATCGGTGAGCAGTTCTTC
TRBD1,-,TRBV7-2,TRBJ2-1,CASSFKQGAGSYNEQFF,TGTGCCAGCAGCTTTAAACAGGGGGCCGGCTCCTACAATGAGCAGTTCTTC
-,-,TRBV7-2,TRBJ2-7,CASSLVADSYEQYF,TGTGCCAGCAGCTTAGTGGCTGACTCCTACGAGCAGTACTTC
-,once,TRBV5-4,TRBJ2-2,CASSLDRAGELFF,TGTGCCAGCAGCTTGGACAGGGCCGGGGAGCTGTTTTTT
-,-,TRBV5-6,TRBJ2-3,CASSELAGTGSDTQYF,TGTGCCAGCAGCGAACTAGCGGGGACAGGGTCAGATACGCAGTATTTT
-,-,TRBV11-2,TRBJ1-2,CASSFTLNYGYTF,TGTGCCAGCAGCTTCACATTGAACTATGGCTACACCTTC
TRBD2,-,TRBV27,TRBJ2-2,CASSRTAGVSAGELFF,TGTGCCAGCAGTCGGACTGCGGGGGTTAGTGCCGGGGAGCTGTTTTTT
TRBD1,once,TRBV4-1,TRBJ1-1,CASSQVLGQGAAFF,TGCGCCAGCAGCCAAGTCTTGGGACAGGGGGCGGCTTTCTTT
-,once,TRBV4-1,TRBJ2-7,CASRMGDNSNYEQYF,TGCGCCAGCAGAATGGGCGACAACTCCAACTACGAGCAGTACTTC
-,-,TRBV11-3,TRBJ2-1,CASSPKRYVNEQFF,TGTGCCAGCAGCCCCAAACGCTACGTCAATGAGCAGTTCTTC
-,-,TRBV6-5,TRBJ2-3,CASSPTDRAADTQYF,TGTGCCAGCAGCCCTACGGACAGAGCCGCAGATACGCAGTATTTT
-,-,TRBV5-1,TRBJ1-1,CASSLDGQKNTEAFF,TGCGCCAGCAGCTTGGATGGGCAGAAGAACACTGAAGCTTTCTTT
TRBD1,-,TRBV7-9,TRBJ1-2,CASSLGQVYGYTF,TGTGCCAGCAGCTTGGGACAGGTATATGGCTACACCTTC
TRBD1,-,TRBV5-4,TRBJ1-1,CASSLAEGQGGTEAFF,TGTGCCAGCAGCTTGGCGGAAGGACAGGGAGGAACTGAAGCTTTCTTT
TRBD1,-,TRBV7-2,TRBJ1-2,CASSPRQGANYGYTF,TGTGCCAGCAGCCCCAGACAGGGAGCTAACTATGGCTACACCTTC
TRBD1,-,TRBV4-1,TRBJ2-5,CASSQDRAGTQYF,TGCGCCAGCAGCCAGGACAGGGCTGGGACCCAGTACTTC
-,-,TRBV4-2,TRBJ2-7,CASSQEGYEQYF,TGTGCCAGCAGCCAGGAGGGTTACGAGCAGTACTTC
TRBD1,-,TRBV27,TRBJ1-3,CASSRAGGFKAGNTIYF,TGTGCCAGCAGTAGGGCAGGGGGTTTTAAGGCTGGAAACACCATATATTTT
TRBD2,-,TRBV29-1,TRBJ2-3,CSARLAADTQYF,TGCAGCGCTCGACTAGCGGCGGATACGCAGTATTTT
TRBD2,-,TRBV7-6,TRBJ2-5,CASSLASGTPAGGAQYF,TGTGCCAGCAGCTTGGCTAGCGGGACACCAGCTGGGGGGGCCCAGTACTTC
-,-,TRBV6-5,TRBJ1-5,CASSYSWGEDQPQHF,TGTGCCAGCAGTTACTCTTGGGGAGAGGATCAGCCCCAGCATTTT
-,-,TRBV7-3,TRBJ2-5,CASSYGIRETQYF,TGTGCCAGCAGCTACGGTATAAGAGAGACCCAGTACTTC
TRBD1,-,TRBV5-1,TRBJ2-7,CASSLGTGAQSSYEQYF,TGCGCCAGCAGCTTAGGGACAGGGGCCCAGAGCTCCTACGAGCAGTACTTC
TRBD1,-,TRBV30,TRBJ2-1,CAWSRGPYNEQFF,TGTGCCTGGAGCAGGGGGCCCTACAATGAGCAGTTCTTC
TRBD1,-,TRBV2,TRBJ1-5,CACSVQGAQHF,TGTGCCTGTTCGGTACAGGGGGCCCAGCATTTT
TRBD1,-,TRBV18,TRBJ2-1,CASSVGQGVNEQFF,TGTGCCAGCTCAGTGGGACAGGGGGTAAATGAGCAGTTCTTC
-,-,TRBV10-1,TRBJ2-7,CASSAAGTIYSYEQYF,TGCGCCAGCAGTGCCGCCGGGACAATATACTCCTACGAGCAGTACTTC
TRBD1,once,TRBV7-6,TRBJ2-6,CASSRTGTGAFSGANVLTF,TGTGCCAGCAGCCGCACCGGGACAGGGGCGTTCTCTGGGGCCAACGTCCTGACTTTC
TRBD1,-,TRBV19,TRBJ1-2,CATQLDPGQAHGYTF,TGTGCCACCCAACTTGACCCTGGACAGGCGCATGGCTACACCTTC
-,-,TRBV29-1,TRBJ2-1,CSVDRGGVNEQFF,TGCAGCGTTGACAGGGGCGGCGTCAATGAGCAGTTCTTC
TRBD2,-,TRBV2,TRBJ2-3,CASSAWTSGSADTQYF,TGTGCCAGCAGTGCCTGGACTAGCGGGAGTGCAGATACGCAGTATTTT
TRBD2,-,TRBV4-2,TRBJ2-5,CASSRGTSGGLQETQYF,TGTGCCAGCAGCCGCGGGACTAGCGGGGGACTCCAAGAGACCCAGTACTTC